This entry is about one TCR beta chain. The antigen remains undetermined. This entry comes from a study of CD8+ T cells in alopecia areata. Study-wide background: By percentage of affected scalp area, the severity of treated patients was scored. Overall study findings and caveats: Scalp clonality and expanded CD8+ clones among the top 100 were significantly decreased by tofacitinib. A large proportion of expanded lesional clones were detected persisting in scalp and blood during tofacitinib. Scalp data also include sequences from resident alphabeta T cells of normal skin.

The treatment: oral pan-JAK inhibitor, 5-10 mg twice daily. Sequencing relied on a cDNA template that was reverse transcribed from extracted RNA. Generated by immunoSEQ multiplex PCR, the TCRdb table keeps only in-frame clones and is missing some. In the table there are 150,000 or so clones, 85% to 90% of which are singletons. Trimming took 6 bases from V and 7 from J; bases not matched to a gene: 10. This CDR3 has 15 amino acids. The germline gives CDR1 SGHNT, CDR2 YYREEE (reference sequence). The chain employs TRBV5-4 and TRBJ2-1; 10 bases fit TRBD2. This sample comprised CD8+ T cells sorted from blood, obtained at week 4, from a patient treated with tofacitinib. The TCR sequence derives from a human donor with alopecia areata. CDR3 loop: CASTSSSGGGNEQFF. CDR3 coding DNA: TGTGCCAGCACCTCGTCTAGCGGGGGAGGAAATGAGCAGTTCTTC.